These T cell receptor beta chains were read from a single sample in a study of cytomegalovirus exposure and HLA in healthy donors. Libraries were prepared by immunoSEQ multiplex PCR; TCRdb keeps only in-frame clonotypes and omits some of them. The table has a few hundred thousand clones, 75% to 80% seen once. Source material: PBMCs. These receptors were collected from a man aged 18 to 29 in good health and CMV-seronegative. The CDR3 runs from the conserved cysteine through the conserved F or W. The order of the fields is V gene, D gene, clone size, J gene, CDR3 DNA, CDR3 protein. D genes are given only for firm matches. A clone size is listed for some rows: how often the clone was seen (once, few, many), or a class if it is expanded.

V: TRBV30
D: TRBD1
size: many
J: TRBJ1-3
DNA: TGTGCCTGGAGTCCCCTGAAAGGGGGCAGTGGAAACACCATATATTTT
CDR3: CAWSPLKGGSGNTIYF

V: TRBV9
D: TRBD2
size: once
J: TRBJ2-1
DNA: TGTGCCAGCAGCGTTACCTGGACTAGCGGGAGGGCTCCCCACAGCGTTGAGCAGTTCTTC
CDR3: CASSVTWTSGRAPHSVEQFF

V: TRBV15
D: TRBD2
size: -
J: TRBJ2-3
DNA: TGTGCCACCAGCAGTACTAGCGAAAGCACAGATACGCAGTATTTT
CDR3: CATSSTSESTDTQYF

V: TRBV5-5
D: TRBD2
size: -
J: TRBJ2-7
DNA: TGTGCCAGCAGCTTAAGCGGGAGTGGTTACGAGCAGTACTTC
CDR3: CASSLSGSGYEQYF

V: TRBV5-1
D: TRBD1
size: -
J: TRBJ2-3
DNA: TGCGCCAGCAGCGGGAAGACAGGGGGCACCTCATCTCCTATATACACAGATACGCAGTATTTT
CDR3: CASSGKTGGTSSPIYTDTQYF

V: TRBV5-4
D: -
size: -
J: TRBJ2-6
DNA: TGTGCCAGCAGCCTTACTTCAAAGGGGGCCAACGTCCTGACTTTC
CDR3: CASSLTSKGANVLTF

V: TRBV5-1
D: TRBD2
size: -
J: TRBJ2-7
DNA: TGCGCCAGCACCCGGGGGGTTTCCTACGAGCAGTACTTC
CDR3: CASTRGVSYEQYF

V: TRBV5-5
D: -
size: -
J: TRBJ1-3
DNA: TGTGCCAGCAGCTTGGAGCCAGGGGTGCTGGACACCATATATTTT
CDR3: CASSLEPGVLDTIYF

V: TRBV7-6
D: TRBD1
size: -
J: TRBJ1-1
DNA: TGTGCCAGCAGCACGACCGGGACAGGGGACGATACTGAAGCTTTCTTT
CDR3: CASSTTGTGDDTEAFF

V: TRBV19
D: TRBD1
size: few
J: TRBJ1-6
DNA: TGTGCCACTTCCCAACCGGGACAGGTCTTCAATTCACCCCTCCACTTT
CDR3: CATSQPGQVFNSPLHF

V: TRBV5-6
D: -
size: -
J: TRBJ2-5
DNA: TGTGCCAGCAGTCTCAGGGGCAGGGCCCAAGAGACCCAGTACTTC
CDR3: CASSLRGRAQETQYF

V: TRBV29-1
D: TRBD2
size: -
J: TRBJ2-1
DNA: TGCAGCGGCGGGCGGGGGGGCGATGAGCAGTTCTTC
CDR3: CSGGRGGDEQFF

V: TRBV27
D: TRBD1
size: few
J: TRBJ2-4
DNA: TGTGCCAGCACTCACAGGGGGCCGGCCAAAAACATTCAGTACTTC
CDR3: CASTHRGPAKNIQYF

V: TRBV7-9
D: -
size: few
J: TRBJ1-5
DNA: TGTGCCAGCAGGGGAGAAGAGAGTGATCAGCCCCAGCATTTT
CDR3: CASRGEESDQPQHF

V: TRBV6-5
D: TRBD2
size: -
J: TRBJ2-1
DNA: TGTGCCAGCAGTTTTAGCGGGGGGCCGAATGAGCAGTTCTTC
CDR3: CASSFSGGPNEQFF

V: TRBV7-9
D: -
size: -
J: TRBJ1-1
DNA: TGTGCCAGCAGGGACAGCTTGAACACTGAAGCTTTCTTT
CDR3: CASRDSLNTEAFF

V: TRBV6-6
D: -
size: few
J: TRBJ1-1
DNA: TGTGCCAGCAGTTCCTGGACAGCGAACACTGAAGCTTTCTTT
CDR3: CASSSWTANTEAFF

V: TRBV5-4
D: -
size: -
J: TRBJ1-4
DNA: TGTGCCAGCAGCTTGGGCGACAGCTCCTATGGAAAACTGTTTTTT
CDR3: CASSLGDSSYGKLFF

V: TRBV2
D: TRBD1
size: -
J: TRBJ1-5
DNA: TGTGCCAGCAGCAGGAAGGGGGCAATTCCGGGAAATCAGCCCCAGCATTTT
CDR3: CASSRKGAIPGNQPQHF

V: TRBV18
D: TRBD2
size: -
J: TRBJ2-5
DNA: TGTGCCAGCTCACCACTGGCTAGCGGGAGCTCGGGAGAGACCCAGTACTTC
CDR3: CASSPLASGSSGETQYF

V: TRBV2
D: -
size: -
J: TRBJ2-2
DNA: TGTGCCAGCAGTGACCCGGACAGTAGTTGGACCGGGGAGCTGTTTTTT
CDR3: CASSDPDSSWTGELFF

V: TRBV7-9
D: TRBD1
size: -
J: TRBJ2-1
DNA: TGTGCCAGCAGCTTATGGACAGGGATCTCCTACAATGAGCAGTTCTTC
CDR3: CASSLWTGISYNEQFF

V: TRBV9
D: -
size: -
J: TRBJ2-7
DNA: TGTGCCAGCAGCGTAGACGAGGGATACGAGCAGTACTTC
CDR3: CASSVDEGYEQYF

V: TRBV6-1
D: TRBD2
size: -
J: TRBJ2-7
DNA: TGTGCCAGCAGTGCTTCGCTAGCGGGACGACCTTTTTACGAGCAGTACTTC
CDR3: CASSASLAGRPFYEQYF

V: TRBV7-6
D: -
size: once
J: TRBJ2-7
DNA: TGTGCCAGCAGCTTGAGGACAGACTCCTACGAGCAGTACTTC
CDR3: CASSLRTDSYEQYF

V: TRBV7-9
D: TRBD2
size: few
J: TRBJ2-5
DNA: TGTGCCAGCAGCTTAGGACTAGCGGGCGTCCAAGAGACCCAGTACTTC
CDR3: CASSLGLAGVQETQYF

V: TRBV19
D: -
size: -
J: TRBJ1-1
DNA: TGTGCCAGCCTCAGGGGTATGAACACTGAAGCTTTCTTT
CDR3: CASLRGMNTEAFF

V: TRBV5-1
D: -
size: -
J: TRBJ1-5
DNA: TGCGCCAGCAGCAAGACCGCGCAGGGAGGTGATCAGCCCCAGCATTTT
CDR3: CASSKTAQGGDQPQHF

V: TRBV7-8
D: TRBD2
size: -
J: TRBJ2-1
DNA: TGTGCCAGCGGAGCGGGGGGGCCAAATGAGCAGTTCTTC
CDR3: CASGAGGPNEQFF

V: TRBV2
D: TRBD2
size: -
J: TRBJ2-1
DNA: TGTGCCAGCAGTCATGGGACTAGCGGGGTTGATGAGCAGTTCTTC
CDR3: CASSHGTSGVDEQFF

V: TRBV6-1
D: -
size: -
J: TRBJ2-7
DNA: TGTGCCAGCAGGGGCTCCGCGGGGTCCTACGAGCAGTACTTC
CDR3: CASRGSAGSYEQYF

V: TRBV5-1
D: -
size: -
J: TRBJ1-1
DNA: TGCGCCAGCAGCTCAGATGGGCGGGGGAGCACTGAAGCTTTCTTT
CDR3: CASSSDGRGSTEAFF

V: TRBV4-3
D: -
size: -
J: TRBJ1-2
DNA: TGCGCCAGCAGCCAAGACAGGGTGTCGTACTATGGCTACACCTTC
CDR3: CASSQDRVSYYGYTF

V: TRBV14
D: -
size: -
J: TRBJ2-5
DNA: TGTGCCAGCAGCGTAAAAGAGACCCAGTACTTC
CDR3: CASSVKETQYF

V: TRBV7-9
D: -
size: few
J: TRBJ2-5
DNA: TGTGCCAGCAGCCGATTACAGGGTATTCAAGAGACCCAGTACTTC
CDR3: CASSRLQGIQETQYF

V: TRBV7-9
D: TRBD1
size: -
J: TRBJ2-7
DNA: TGTGCCAGCAGCTTACAAGGGACAGGGGGAGGTGAGCAGTACTTC
CDR3: CASSLQGTGGGEQYF

V: TRBV6-1
D: TRBD1
size: -
J: TRBJ2-7
DNA: TGTGCCAGCAGTGACGGACAGGGCTACGAGCAGTACTTC
CDR3: CASSDGQGYEQYF

V: TRBV5-6
D: -
size: -
J: TRBJ1-5
DNA: TGTGCCAGCAGCTCGGGAGGAGGGGGGGGCTATAGCAATCAGCCCCAGCATTTT
CDR3: CASSSGGGGGYSNQPQHF

V: TRBV28
D: TRBD2
size: -
J: TRBJ2-1
DNA: TGTGCCAGCAGTTTAATCTCGGGAGGAGCCTACAATGAGCAGTTCTTC
CDR3: CASSLISGGAYNEQFF

V: TRBV18
D: -
size: -
J: TRBJ2-3
DNA: TGTGCCAGCTCACCACGGGAGACATACACAGATACGCAGTATTTT
CDR3: CASSPRETYTDTQYF

V: TRBV6-5
D: -
size: -
J: TRBJ2-7
DNA: TGTGCCAGCACCGACTTCCGGCAGACTTACGAGCAGTACTTC
CDR3: CASTDFRQTYEQYF

V: TRBV6-4
D: TRBD2
size: once
J: TRBJ2-2
DNA: TGTGCCAGCAGTGCATCTAGCGGGGTGAACACCGGGGAGCTGTTTTTT
CDR3: CASSASSGVNTGELFF

V: TRBV5-1
D: -
size: -
J: TRBJ2-7
DNA: TGCGCCAGCAGCTCCGGGGACATCACCTACGAGCAGTACTTC
CDR3: CASSSGDITYEQYF

V: TRBV4-2
D: TRBD1
size: -
J: TRBJ2-7
DNA: TGTGCCAGCAGCCCCCGGACAGGGGGAACCTACGAGCAGTACTTC
CDR3: CASSPRTGGTYEQYF

V: TRBV5-3
D: -
size: -
J: TRBJ2-1
DNA: TGTGCCAGAAGCTTGGACGGGAGAGGTTACAATGAGCAGTTCTTC
CDR3: CARSLDGRGYNEQFF

V: TRBV11-3
D: TRBD2
size: few
J: TRBJ2-7
DNA: TGTGCCAGCAGCAAGGAGGCTAGCGGGGGATCCTACGAGCAGTACTTC
CDR3: CASSKEASGGSYEQYF

V: TRBV27
D: TRBD2
size: -
J: TRBJ2-7
DNA: TGTGCCAGCAGTCTTCGGACTAGCGGGGGCTACGAGCAGTACTTC
CDR3: CASSLRTSGGYEQYF

V: TRBV4-2
D: TRBD1
size: -
J: TRBJ2-5
DNA: TGTGCCAGCAGCCAAGCGGGACAGGGAGAGACCCAGTACTTC
CDR3: CASSQAGQGETQYF

V: TRBV5-1
D: -
size: -
J: TRBJ1-1
DNA: TGCGCCAGCAGCTTGGCCGGTACGGGGGGTCTTGGGAACACTGAAGCTTTCTTT
CDR3: CASSLAGTGGLGNTEAFF

V: TRBV30
D: TRBD1
size: -
J: TRBJ1-2
DNA: TGTGCCTGGAGTGTACGCTGGGACAGCTCAAACTATGGCTACACCTTC
CDR3: CAWSVRWDSSNYGYTF

V: TRBV6-4
D: -
size: -
J: TRBJ1-1
DNA: TGTGCCAGCAGTGGAGGAATGGACACTGAAGCTTTCTTT
CDR3: CASSGGMDTEAFF

V: TRBV7-9
D: TRBD1
size: -
J: TRBJ2-3
DNA: TGTGCCAGCAGCCCCACCTCGGGCGGTCAGGGGGGCACAGATACGCAGTATTTT
CDR3: CASSPTSGGQGGTDTQYF

V: TRBV28
D: TRBD1
size: -
J: TRBJ1-2
DNA: TGTGCCAGCAGTTTTACCGGACAGGCCAGGGGGGGCTACACCTTC
CDR3: CASSFTGQARGGYTF